These 21 T cell receptor beta chains originate from one sample sequenced in a study of T cells in Graves' hyperthyroidism and ophthalmopathy. TCR beta CDR3 regions were amplified from RNA transcripts. Carried out on the TCR CDR3, a first-round RT-PCR used the HTBI primer set. TCRdb independently ran MiXCR on the multiplex PCR reads; one entry per CDR3 protein. The sample lists 450,000 to 650,000 distinct CDR3 sequences; 11% to 15% were seen once. Sequenced: blood. These receptors came from a woman aged 18-30 years with Graves' ophthalmopathy.

This clonotype has a handful of counts. The V and J genes are TRBV20-1 and TRBJ2-2; 12 nucleotides match TRBD1. The CDR3 is 16 residues long. The ends lost 5 bases at V and 6 bases at J; junction bases unmatched: 10. Germline V gives CDR1 DFQATT, CDR2 SNEGSKA (reference sequence). The CDR3 reads CSAPSRDRGLAGELFF. The CDR3 region has the DNA TGCAGTGCTCCCTCCCGGGACAGGGGGCTTGCCGGGGAGCTGTTTTTT.

This clonotype showed up many times. V gene TRBV27 combines with J gene TRBJ2-2; 11 bases line up with TRBD2. The ends lost 0 bases at V and 7 bases at J; junction bases unmatched: 4. CDR3 length equals 16 residues. Germline CDR1 MNHEY, CDR2 SMNVEV (reference sequence). CDR3 DNA: TGTGCCAGCAGTTTATCGATACTAGCGGGAGTCGGGGAGCTGTTTTTT. The encoded protein is CASSLSILAGVGELFF.

This clonotype was detected a few times. The gene calls are TRBV6-1 and TRBJ2-6; 14 positions agree with TRBD2. Germline V lookup: CDR1 MNHNS, CDR2 SASEGT. J lost 0 bases, V lost 7 bases, and 8 bases had no gene match. This CDR3 is built from 19 residues. The CDR3: CASTGTSGSLSSGANVLTF. The CDR3 coding sequence is TGTGCCAGCACGGGGACTAGCGGGAGCCTTAGCTCTGGGGCCAACGTCCTGACTTTC.

This clonotype was counted many times. J is TRBJ2-7 and V is TRBV20-1; 7 nucleotides agree with TRBD1. From germline, CDR1 is DFQATT and CDR2 SNEGSKA (reference sequence). The CDR3 has 14 residues. V trimming: 0 bases; J trimming: 6 bases; junction bases outside the gene matches: 8. For the CDR3, the DNA is TGCAGTGCTAGAGATGAAAGGGGGCTACGCGAGCAGTACTTC. It encodes CSARDERGLREQYF.

This clonotype came up a few times. This chain links TRBV6-6 with TRBJ1-5, with D possibly matching TRBD1 (5 bases). Trimming took off 1 base at V and 3 bases at J, with 7 bases between the two ends. This CDR3 contains 14 residues. Per germline, CDR1 MNHNY and CDR2 SVGAGI (reference sequence). CDR3 nucleotide sequence: TGTGCCAGCAGTTACTTGGGGGACAATCAGCCCCAGCATTTT. As protein: CASSYLGDNQPQHF.

This clonotype was observed many times. The V gene is TRBV4-2, the J gene TRBJ2-7; tentatively, D is TRBD1 or TRBD2 (5 bases each). CDR1 and CDR2 from the germline V gene are LGHNA and YNFKEQ. The CDR3 covers 16 residues. Trimming removed 1 base at V and 6 bases at J, with 19 bases between. The DNA of the CDR3 is TGTGCCAGCAGCCAAGGAATAGGGACCGGAGTGATCGAGCAGTACTTC. It encodes CASSQGIGTGVIEQYF.

The sample holds a few counts of this clonotype. The CDR3 DNA is TGTGCCACCAGCGAGGGGCCCAAAAACATTCAGTACTTC. Translated: CATSEGPKNIQYF. The V call is TRBV15, the J call TRBJ2-4, with D perhaps assigned TRBD1 or TRBD2 (5 bases each). The CDR3 covers 13 residues. V gave up 5 bases and J gave up 2 bases, with 7 bases separating them. Germline lookup yields CDR1 LNHNV and CDR2 YYDKDF (reference sequence).

This clonotype was picked up many times. The V and J genes are TRBV27 and TRBJ1-1; D may be TRBD1 (6 bases). This CDR3 comprises 12 residues. CDR1 is MNHEY, CDR2 SMNVEV, per germline (reference sequence). V shed 10 bases and J shed 4 bases, with 13 bases lying between them. The chain's CDR3 is CATQGGGTEAFF. In DNA, the CDR3 is TGTGCCACTCAAGGGGGGGGCACTGAAGCTTTCTTT.

This clonotype has just a few counts. The chain recombines TRBV5-1 with TRBJ1-1, with a tentative D call TRBD1 (5 bases). The CDR3 runs to 16 residues. The ends were cut back, 1 base at V and 0 bases at J, with 13 bases in the middle. The germline V gene has CDR1 SGHRS and CDR2 YFSETQ. In nucleotides, the CDR3 is TGCGCCAGCAGCTTGAACCCGAGGGGCATGAACACTGAAGCTTTCTTT. Amino acid sequence: CASSLNPRGMNTEAFF.

This clonotype was detected many times. The chain uses TRBV6-1 and TRBJ1-1, with D possibly being TRBD1 (6 bases). In germline, CDR1 is MNHNS, CDR2 SASEGT. The V end lost 5 bases, the J end lost 4 bases, and 14 bases lay between the germline ends. This CDR3 region has 14 residues. For the CDR3, the DNA is TGTGCCAGCAGTTTTCAGGGGACGGCCACTGAAGCTTTCTTT. Its protein product is CASSFQGTATEAFF.

This clonotype has at least ten counts. The chain links TRBV30 to TRBJ2-7; D is possibly TRBD1 (6 bases). Trimming removed 2 bases from V and 2 bases from J, with 13 bases in between. Germline V gene sequence: CDR1 GTSNPN, CDR2 SVGIG (reference sequence). The CDR3 is 14 amino acids. The CDR3 loop reads CAWSPGTKTYEQYF. The DNA for the CDR3 is TGTGCCTGGAGTCCGGGGACAAAGACCTACGAGCAGTACTTC. The full variable domain, rest sourced from reference TRBV30 and TRBJ2-7, is SQTIHQWPATLVQPVGSPLSLECTVEGTSNPNLYWYRQAAGRGLQLLFYSVGIGQISSEVPQNLSASRPQDRQFILSSKKLLLSDSGFYLCAWSPGTKTYEQYFGPGTRLTVT.

This clonotype was observed at least ten times. The V call is TRBV12-3 or TRBV12-4, the J call TRBJ1-5; D gene uncertain. The V end lost 6 bases, the J end lost 0 bases, and 21 bases lay between the germline ends. The length of the CDR3 is 18 residues. This chain's CDR3 is CASSVTPRRQASNQPQHF. In DNA form, the CDR3 reads TGTGCCAGCAGCGTTACCCCAAGGCGGCAGGCTAGCAATCAGCCCCAGCATTTT.

J is TRBJ2-1 and V is TRBV19; D is possibly TRBD2 (6 bases). The germline V gene has CDR1 LNHDA and CDR2 SQIVND (reference sequence). Trimming removed 3 bases from V and 4 bases from J, with 16 bases in between. This CDR3 has 16 residues. CDR3 amino acids: CASSIIREFGYNEQFF. The CDR3 nucleotides are TGTGCCAGTAGTATTATCCGGGAGTTCGGTTACAATGAGCAGTTCTTC.

There are many counts of this clonotype. The gene calls are TRBV6-2 or TRBV6-3 and TRBJ2-7, with 8 bases aligning to TRBD2. V trimming: 2 bases; J trimming: 2 bases; junction bases outside the gene matches: 11. This CDR3 contains 17 residues. Germline values: CDR1 MNHEY, CDR2 SVGEGT. The CDR3 coding sequence is TGTGCCAGCAGTTACCCTTTGAGCGGGAGTCCAACCTACGAGCAGTACTTC. It is translated as CASSYPLSGSPTYEQYF.

The V call is TRBV6-2 or TRBV6-3, the J call TRBJ2-1; 11 bases are shared with TRBD2. V was clipped by 2 bases and J by 4 bases; unmatched bases: 10. CDR3 length: 18 residues. Germline values: CDR1 MNHEY, CDR2 SVGEGT. The CDR3 loop reads CASSYHRNSGREYNEQFF. Written as DNA, the CDR3 is TGTGCCAGCAGTTACCACCGCAATAGCGGGAGGGAATACAATGAGCAGTTCTTC.

A few counts support this clonotype. J is TRBJ1-1 and V is TRBV5-8; D possibly corresponds to TRBD1 (6 bases). Germline V gene sequence: CDR1 SGHTS, CDR2 YDEGEE. V was shortened by 2 bases and J by 1 base, with 15 bases between the two germline ends. The CDR3 covers 16 residues. The CDR3 sequence is CASSLFSQGANTEAFF. The DNA for the CDR3 is TGTGCCAGCAGCTTATTTTCACAGGGAGCGAACACTGAAGCTTTCTTT.

The CDR3, as DNA: TGCGCCAGCAGCCCGACTGCTGCTGGGACAGATACGCAGTATTTT. It is translated as CASSPTAAGTDTQYF. The chain couples TRBV5-1 to TRBJ2-3; no reliable D call. The CDR3 totals 15 residues. Germline values: CDR1 SGHRS, CDR2 YFSETQ. The V end was cut by 4 bases, the J end by 3 bases, with 15 bases between. Supplemented by reference TRBV5-1 and TRBJ2-3, the full variable domain reads KAGVTQTPRYLIKTRGQQVTLSCSPISGHRSVSWYQQTPGQGLQFLFEYFSETQRNKGNFPGRFSGRQFSNSRSEMNVSTLELGDSALYLCASSPTAAGTDTQYFGPGTRLTVL.

This clonotype has a handful of counts. The junction departs from the called germline gene at one end, perhaps through a read error. J is TRBJ2-5 and V is TRBV7-8; 11 nucleotides line up with TRBD2. Germline assignment: CDR1 SGHVS and CDR2 FQNEAQ. The CDR3 runs 17 residues. CDR3 in DNA: TGTGCCAGCAGCATGGGACTAGCGGACCTGCTCCAAGAGGCCCAGTACTTC. Its protein is CASSMGLADLLQEAQYF.

The table lists this clonotype with a few counts. This chain connects TRBV2 to TRBJ2-6; D is ambiguous. CDR3 length: 16 residues. CDR1 SNHLY and CDR2 FYNNEI come from the germline V gene. V was clipped by 0 bases and J by 0 bases, with 6 bases between them. The DNA for the CDR3 is TGTGCCAGCAGTGAAGCTTCGAGCTCTGGGGCCAACGTCCTGACTTTC. Protein: CASSEASSSGANVLTF.

This clonotype has at least ten counts. The CDR3 reads CASSDPGLAWYEQFF. CDR3 bases: TGTGCCAGCAGTGATCCGGGACTAGCCTGGTATGAGCAGTTCTTC. This rearrangement joins TRBV6-1 to TRBJ2-1, with 9 bases fitting TRBD2. The CDR3 contains 15 residues. V shed 3 bases, J shed 8 bases, and the junction held 8 bases outside the gene matches. The germline gives CDR1 MNHNS, CDR2 SASEGT.

This clonotype was seen at least ten times. This chain connects TRBV10-3 to TRBJ1-1; maybe TRBD1 (5 bases). CDR3 length: 12 residues. Trimming removed 11 bases from V and 7 bases from J, with 17 bases in between. The germline V gene encodes CDR1 ENHRY and CDR2 SYGVKD. Written as DNA, the CDR3 is TGTGCCCACGGGGGGAGGGAGGATGAAGCTTTCTTT. Protein sequence: CAHGGREDEAFF.